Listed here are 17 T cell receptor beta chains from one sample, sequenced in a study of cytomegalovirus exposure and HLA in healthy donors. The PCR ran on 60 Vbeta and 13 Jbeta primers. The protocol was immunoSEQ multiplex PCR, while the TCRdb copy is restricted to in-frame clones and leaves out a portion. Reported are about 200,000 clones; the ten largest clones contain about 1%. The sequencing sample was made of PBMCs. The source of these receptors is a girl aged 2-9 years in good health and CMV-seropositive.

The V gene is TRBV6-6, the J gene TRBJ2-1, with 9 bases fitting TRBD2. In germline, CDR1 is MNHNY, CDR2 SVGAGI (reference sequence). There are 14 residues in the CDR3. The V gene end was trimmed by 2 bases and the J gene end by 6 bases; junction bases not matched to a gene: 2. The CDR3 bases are TGTGCCAGCAGTTACACTAGCGGGTCCAATGAGCAGTTCTTC. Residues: CASSYTSGSNEQFF.

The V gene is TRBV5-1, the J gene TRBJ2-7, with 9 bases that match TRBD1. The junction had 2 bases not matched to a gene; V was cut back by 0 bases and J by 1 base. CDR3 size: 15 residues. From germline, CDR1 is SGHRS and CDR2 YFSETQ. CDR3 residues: CASSLVGTGSYEQYF. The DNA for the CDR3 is TGCGCCAGCAGCTTGGTCGGGACAGGGTCCTACGAGCAGTACTTC.

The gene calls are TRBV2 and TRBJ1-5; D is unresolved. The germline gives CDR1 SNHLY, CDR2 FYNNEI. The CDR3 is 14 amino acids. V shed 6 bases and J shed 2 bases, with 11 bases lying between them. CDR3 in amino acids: CASSGLSGNQPQHF. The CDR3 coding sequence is TGTGCCAGCAGCGGGTTGAGTGGCAATCAGCCCCAGCATTTT.

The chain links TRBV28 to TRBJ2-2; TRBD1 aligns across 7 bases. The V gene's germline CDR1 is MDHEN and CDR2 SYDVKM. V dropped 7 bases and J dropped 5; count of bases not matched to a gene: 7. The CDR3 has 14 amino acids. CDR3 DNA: TGTGCCAGCATCCGGGACAGAAAAACCGGGGAGCTGTTTTTT. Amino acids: CASIRDRKTGELFF.

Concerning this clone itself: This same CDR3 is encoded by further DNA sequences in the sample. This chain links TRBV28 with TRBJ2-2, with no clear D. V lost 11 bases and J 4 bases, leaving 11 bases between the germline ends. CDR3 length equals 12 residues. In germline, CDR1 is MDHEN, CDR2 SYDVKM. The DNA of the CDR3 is TGTGCCTCCGGTGAAAGCACCGGGGAGCTGTTTTTT. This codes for CASGESTGELFF.

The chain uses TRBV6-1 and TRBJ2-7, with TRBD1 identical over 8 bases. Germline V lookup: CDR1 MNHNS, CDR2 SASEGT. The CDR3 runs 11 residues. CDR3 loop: CETGEGYEQYF. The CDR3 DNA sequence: TGTGAGACAGGGGAAGGTTACGAGCAGTACTTC.

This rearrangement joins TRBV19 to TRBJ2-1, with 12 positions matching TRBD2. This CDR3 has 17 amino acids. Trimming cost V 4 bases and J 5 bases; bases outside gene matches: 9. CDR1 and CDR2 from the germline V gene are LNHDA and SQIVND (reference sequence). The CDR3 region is CASSTRRLAGANNEQFF. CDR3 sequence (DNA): TGTGCCAGTAGTACGAGAAGACTAGCGGGAGCCAACAATGAGCAGTTCTTC. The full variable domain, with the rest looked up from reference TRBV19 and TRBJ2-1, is DGGITQSPKYLFRKEGQNVTLSCEQNLNHDAMYWYRQDPGQGLRLIYYSQIVNDFQKGDIAEGYSVSREKKESFPLTVTSAQKNPTAFYLCASSTRRLAGANNEQFFGPGTRLTVL.

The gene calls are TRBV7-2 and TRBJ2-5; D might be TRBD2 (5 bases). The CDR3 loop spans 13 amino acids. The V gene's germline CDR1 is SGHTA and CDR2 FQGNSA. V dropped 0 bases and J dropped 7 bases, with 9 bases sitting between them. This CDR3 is CASSLASATTQYF. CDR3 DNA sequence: TGTGCCAGCAGCTTAGCTAGCGCCACGACCCAGTACTTC.

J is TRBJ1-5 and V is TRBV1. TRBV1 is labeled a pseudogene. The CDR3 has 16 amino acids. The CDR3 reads CTSSHRCLVYRQPQHF. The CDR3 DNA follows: TGCACCAGCAGTCACCGTTGTTTAGTCTACCGACAGCCCCAGCATTTT.

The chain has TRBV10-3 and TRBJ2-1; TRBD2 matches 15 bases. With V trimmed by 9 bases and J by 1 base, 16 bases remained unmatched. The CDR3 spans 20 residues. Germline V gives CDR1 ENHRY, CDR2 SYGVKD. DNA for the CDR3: TGTGCCATTAAGGGTGGACTAGCGGGAGGGGGGCGGAGATCCTACAATGAGCAGTTCTTC. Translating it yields CAIKGGLAGGGRRSYNEQFF.

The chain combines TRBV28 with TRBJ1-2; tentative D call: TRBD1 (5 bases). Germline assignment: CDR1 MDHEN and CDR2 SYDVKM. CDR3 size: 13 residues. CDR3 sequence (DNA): TGTGCTCAATCGGAGGGGCCTAACTATGGCTACACCTTC. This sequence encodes CAQSEGPNYGYTF.

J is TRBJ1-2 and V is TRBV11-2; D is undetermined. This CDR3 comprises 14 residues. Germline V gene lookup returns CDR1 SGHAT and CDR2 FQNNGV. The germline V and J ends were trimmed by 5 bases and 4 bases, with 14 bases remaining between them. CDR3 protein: CASSVALGSYGYTF. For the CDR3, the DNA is TGTGCCAGCAGCGTCGCCTTAGGGAGCTATGGCTACACCTTC.

The DNA of the CDR3 is TGTGCCAGCAGTGATTGGGGAGGACAGGACCTCTATGGCTACACCTTC. It specifies CASSDWGGQDLYGYTF. The rearrangement links TRBV2 to TRBJ1-2; 7 nucleotides line up with TRBD1. In germline, CDR1 is SNHLY, CDR2 FYNNEI. CDR3 length: 16 residues. With 3 bases clipped from V and 4 bases from J, the junction kept 11 bases outside the gene matches. Full variable domain (outside the CDR3, taken from reference TRBV2 and TRBJ1-2): EPEVTQTPSHQVTQMGQEVILRCVPISNHLYFYWYRQILGQKVEFLVSFYNNEISEKSEIFDDQFSVERPDGSNFTLKIRSTKLEDSAMYFCASSDWGGQDLYGYTFGSGTRLTVV.

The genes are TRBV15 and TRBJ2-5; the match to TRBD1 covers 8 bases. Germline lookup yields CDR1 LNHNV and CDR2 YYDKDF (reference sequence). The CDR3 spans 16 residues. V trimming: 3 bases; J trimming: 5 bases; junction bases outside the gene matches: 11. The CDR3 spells CATSSTQDRGGETQYF. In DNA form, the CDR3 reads TGTGCCACCAGCAGCACGCAAGACAGGGGTGGGGAGACCCAGTACTTC.

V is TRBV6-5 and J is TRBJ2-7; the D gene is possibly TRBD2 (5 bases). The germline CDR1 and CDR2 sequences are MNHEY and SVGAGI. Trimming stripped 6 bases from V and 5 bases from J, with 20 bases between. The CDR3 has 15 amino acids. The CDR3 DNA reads TGTGCCAGCAGGGAACCAGGTGTGGGGAGCCACGAGCAGTACTTC. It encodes CASREPGVGSHEQYF.

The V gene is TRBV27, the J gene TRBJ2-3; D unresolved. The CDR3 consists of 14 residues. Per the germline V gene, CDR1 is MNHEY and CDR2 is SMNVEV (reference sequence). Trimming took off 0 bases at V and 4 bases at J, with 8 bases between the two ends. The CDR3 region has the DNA TGTGCCAGCAGTTTATCAGAGGCTGCAGATACGCAGTATTTT. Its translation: CASSLSEAADTQYF.

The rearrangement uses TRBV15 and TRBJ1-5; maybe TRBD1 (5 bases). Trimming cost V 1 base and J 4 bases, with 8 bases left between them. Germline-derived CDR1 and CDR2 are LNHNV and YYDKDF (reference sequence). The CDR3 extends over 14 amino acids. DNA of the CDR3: TGTGCCACCAGCAGAGGGACATCGAATCAGCCCCAGCATTTT. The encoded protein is CATSRGTSNQPQHF. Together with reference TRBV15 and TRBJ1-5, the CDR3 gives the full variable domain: DAMVIQNPRYQVTQFGKPVTLSCSQTLNHNVMYWYQQKSSQAPKLLFHYYDKDFNNEADTPDNFQSRRPNTSFCFLDIRSPGLGDTAMYLCATSRGTSNQPQHFGDGTRLSIL.